One sample yielded the 32 T cell receptor beta chains listed below, sequenced in a study of blood T cell repertoires in COVID-19. Profiled with immunoSEQ multiplex PCR; TCRdb holds only in-frame clones, not every one. This table holds about 380,000 clones, more than 75% found once. Specimen: peripheral blood. The source is a human donor with acute or convalescent COVID-19. The donor label of this sample is uncertain.

The V gene is TRBV3-1 (or the pseudogene TRBV3-2), the J gene TRBJ1-3, with D possibly being TRBD1 (6 bases). From germline, CDR1 is LGHDT and CDR2 YNNKEL (reference sequence). Trimming removed 4 bases at V and 3 bases at J, with 16 bases between. The CDR3 runs 16 residues. CDR3 in DNA: TGTGCCAGCAGCCCGAGGTTTACAGGGAATGGAAACACCATATATTTT. Translating it yields CASSPRFTGNGNTIYF.

The rearrangement links TRBV7-9 to TRBJ1-2; D is ambiguous. The CDR3 has 12 amino acids. V was shortened by 10 bases and J by 5 bases, with 14 bases between the two germline ends. Germline CDR1 reads SEHNR; CDR2 reads FQNEAQ (reference sequence). The chain's CDR3 is CATSGRWYGYTF. CDR3 sequence (DNA): TGTGCCACCTCGGGTCGTTGGTATGGCTACACCTTC.

This clone was recorded a few times. The chain uses TRBV25-1 and TRBJ2-3; TRBD2 aligns across 7 bases. The CDR3 extends over 15 amino acids. The trim removed 4 bases at V and 5 bases at J, leaving 9 bases unmatched. Germline CDR1 MGHDK, CDR2 SYGVNS. CDR3 sequence (DNA): TGTGCCAGCAGTGGGTACGGAGGGAGGGGAGATACGCAGTATTTT. Translation gives CASSGYGGRGDTQYF.

This clone was seen only once. The rearrangement uses TRBV5-8 and TRBJ1-6, with D possibly being TRBD1 (6 bases). CDR3 length: 15 amino acids. Germline V gives CDR1 SGHTS, CDR2 YDEGEE. Trimming shortened V by 6 bases and J by 5 bases, and 15 bases separated the two germline ends. The CDR3 sequence: CASIESQGNNSPLHF. Here the CDR3 DNA reads TGTGCCAGCATCGAAAGCCAGGGGAATAATTCACCCCTCCACTTT.

The chain couples TRBV28 to TRBJ1-3; 7 bases are shared with TRBD1. This CDR3 contains 16 residues. CDR1 and CDR2 from the germline V gene are MDHEN and SYDVKM. V dropped 5 bases and J dropped 2; count of bases not matched to a gene: 9. The CDR3 DNA is TGTGCCAGCAGTCTTAACAGGGGATCGGCTGGAAACACCATATATTTT. It is translated as CASSLNRGSAGNTIYF. The full variable domain, completed using reference TRBV28 and TRBJ1-3, is DVKVTQSSRYLVKRTGEKVFLECVQDMDHENMFWYRQDPGLGLRLIYFSYDVKMKEKGDIPEGYSVSREKKERFSLILESASTNQTSMYLCASSLNRGSAGNTIYFGEGSWLTVV.

The rearrangement links TRBV7-6 to TRBJ1-4; 7 bases map to TRBD1. V shed 9 bases, J shed 9 bases, and the junction held 7 bases outside the gene matches. CDR1 and CDR2 (germline): SGHVS, FNYEAQ. The CDR3 consists of 12 residues. CDR3 sequence (DNA): TGTGCCAGTAAGACAGGGCGTCAAAAACTGTTTTTT. It encodes CASKTGRQKLFF.

The J gene is TRBJ2-2, the V gene TRBV28; possibly TRBD2 for D (7 bases). The V gene lost 3 bases and the J gene lost 2 bases, with 10 bases spanning the gap. CDR3 length: 15 amino acids. Germline V lookup: CDR1 MDHEN, CDR2 SYDVKM. For the CDR3, the DNA is TGTGCCAGCAGTTTCGCGGGGGCCAACACCGGGGAGCTGTTTTTT. Residues: CASSFAGANTGELFF.

This rearrangement joins TRBV19 to TRBJ1-1; 8 bases fit TRBD1. The CDR3 runs to 17 residues. Germline-derived CDR1 and CDR2 are LNHDA and SQIVND (reference sequence). With 6 bases clipped from V and 3 bases from J, the junction kept 15 bases outside the gene matches. CDR3 coding DNA: TGTGCCAGTAGAGAAGACAGGGGTAGGAGATCGCACACTGAAGCTTTCTTT. It encodes CASREDRGRRSHTEAFF.

The chain couples TRBV27 to TRBJ2-5; maybe TRBD1 (5 bases). CDR1 MNHEY and CDR2 SMNVEV come from the germline V gene (reference sequence). The CDR3 is 14 residues long. Trimming pared 3 bases from V and 4 bases from J, leaving 12 bases between. CDR3 sequence reads: CASSLTVGRETQYF. CDR3 bases: TGTGCCAGCAGTTTGACAGTCGGACGAGAGACCCAGTACTTC.

V is TRBV6-5 and J is TRBJ2-1; 10 nucleotides line up with TRBD2. The CDR3 loop spans 15 amino acids. Losses at the gene ends were 5 bases for V and 6 bases for J; bases not matched to a gene: 7. CDR1 is MNHEY and CDR2 is SVGAGI in the germline V gene. The DNA for the CDR3 is TGTGCCAGCAGTCGAAGCGGGGGGGCCTTCAATGAGCAGTTCTTC. Encoded protein: CASSRSGGAFNEQFF.

The V call is TRBV2, the J call TRBJ1-5, with D perhaps matching TRBD1 (5 bases). CDR1 SNHLY and CDR2 FYNNEI come from the germline V gene. The CDR3 is 16 amino acids. Trimming removed 6 bases at V and 1 base at J, with 16 bases between. Here the CDR3 reads CASSIRPGGSNQPQHF. Here the CDR3 DNA reads TGTGCCAGCAGCATAAGACCCGGGGGGAGCAATCAGCCCCAGCATTTT.

The gene calls are TRBV5-1 and TRBJ2-7, with 10 bases identical to TRBD2. CDR3 length: 15 amino acids. Germline V gives CDR1 SGHRS, CDR2 YFSETQ. Trimming at V came to 1 base and at J to 4 bases, leaving 5 bases not matched to a gene. CDR3 nucleotides: TGCGCCAGCAGCTTGAGCGGGAGGGCCAGTTACGAGCAGTACTTC. Protein: CASSLSGRASYEQYF.

This clone came up once. The chain joins TRBV6-5 to TRBJ1-4; D might be TRBD1 (6 bases). This CDR3 is built from 14 residues. CDR1 and CDR2 (germline): MNHEY, SVGAGI. The V and J ends lost 4 bases and 7 bases respectively, with 13 bases between them. For the CDR3, the DNA is TGTGCCAGCAGTTTCGGGGGGCTGGGTGAAAAACTGTTTTTT. Translating it yields CASSFGGLGEKLFF.

This chain joins TRBV7-2 and TRBJ2-2, with 7 positions matching TRBD1. The ends lost 5 bases at V and 5 bases at J; junction bases unmatched: 5. This CDR3 has 14 amino acids. The germline CDR1 and CDR2 sequences are SGHTA and FQGNSA. DNA for the CDR3: TGTGCCAGCAGCCAACGGACAGGAACCGGGGAGCTGTTTTTT. Translating it yields CASSQRTGTGELFF.

The V gene is TRBV11-2, the J gene TRBJ1-6, with D possibly matching TRBD1 (5 bases). Germline V gene sequence: CDR1 SGHAT, CDR2 FQNNGV. There are 15 residues in the CDR3. V was pared by 6 bases and J by 8 bases, with 17 bases between. The DNA of the CDR3 is TGTGCCAGCAGGCCCGGGGGAGGGATGGATTCACCCCTCCACTTT. Translated, it gives CASRPGGGMDSPLHF.

The rearrangement links TRBV6-6 to TRBJ1-2, with D maybe TRBD1 (5 bases). CDR1 is MNHNY, CDR2 SVGAGI, per germline (reference sequence). Between the trimmed V and J ends, which lost 2 bases and 1 base, there was a span of 11 bases. CDR3 size: 15 residues. The CDR3 is CASSYPSGVNYGYTF. The CDR3, as DNA: TGTGCCAGCAGTTACCCGTCGGGGGTTAACTATGGCTACACCTTC.

The V gene is TRBV30, the J gene TRBJ2-5; a possible D gene is TRBD2 (5 bases). The germline CDR1 and CDR2 sequences are GTSNPN and SVGIG (reference sequence). The CDR3 runs to 13 residues. Trimming removed 0 bases from V and 9 bases from J, with 14 bases in between. CDR3 nucleotides: TGTGCCTGGAGTGTAAGGCGGGCGGTGGCCCAGTACTTC. Amino acid sequence: CAWSVRRAVAQYF.

This clone occurred once. The chain recombines TRBV19 with TRBJ1-2; 7 bases align to TRBD1. Germline V gene sequence: CDR1 LNHDA, CDR2 SQIVND (reference sequence). This CDR3 spans 17 amino acids. The J segment lost 0 bases and the V segment lost 6 bases, leaving 13 bases of the junction unmatched. The CDR3 region has the DNA TGTGCCAGTAGCGGGGACAGATATAGTCCATCTAACTATGGCTACACCTTC. Translation gives CASSGDRYSPSNYGYTF.

The V call is TRBV6-6, the J call TRBJ1-2, with 7 positions matching TRBD1. This CDR3 region has 14 residues. CDR1 and CDR2 (germline): MNHNY, SVGAGI (reference sequence). The J segment lost 2 bases and the V segment lost 2 bases, leaving 2 bases of the junction unmatched. DNA for the CDR3: TGTGCCAGCAGTTACGGGACAGAGAACTATGGCTACACCTTC. It translates to CASSYGTENYGYTF.

The V and J genes are TRBV4-1 and TRBJ2-2, with D uncertain. Trimming removed 4 bases from V and 5 bases from J, with 14 bases in between. Germline V gives CDR1 MGHRA, CDR2 YSYEKL. The CDR3 runs to 15 residues. In DNA, the CDR3 is TGCGCCAGCAGCCCCTCCCCGACGGAGACCGGGGAGCTGTTTTTT. This sequence encodes CASSPSPTETGELFF.

The chain couples TRBV5-1 to TRBJ1-2, with TRBD1 matching over 11 bases. Per the germline V gene, CDR1 is SGHRS and CDR2 is YFSETQ. CDR3 length equals 15 residues. V was clipped by 4 bases and J by 8 bases; unmatched bases: 10. Here the CDR3 reads CASSQWGQGGGGYTF. CDR3 nucleotides: TGCGCCAGCAGCCAATGGGGACAGGGGGGCGGAGGCTACACCTTC. Full variable domain (missing parts from reference TRBV5-1 and TRBJ1-2): KAGVTQTPRYLIKTRGQQVTLSCSPISGHRSVSWYQQTPGQGLQFLFEYFSETQRNKGNFPGRFSGRQFSNSRSEMNVSTLELGDSALYLCASSQWGQGGGGYTFGSGTRLTVV.

The chain is built from TRBV6-5 and TRBJ2-7, with D possibly being TRBD1 (5 bases). CDR1 and CDR2 (germline): MNHEY, SVGAGI. Trimming left V 3 bases short and J 2 bases short, with 14 bases between. This CDR3 spans 15 amino acids. This CDR3 reads CASSYQGRATYEQYF. The DNA of the CDR3 is TGTGCCAGCAGTTATCAAGGCAGGGCCACCTACGAGCAGTACTTC.

The chain recombines TRBV28 with TRBJ1-2, with 7 bases lining up with TRBD1. With V trimmed by 2 bases and J by 2 bases, 11 bases remained unmatched. Germline loops: CDR1 MDHEN, CDR2 SYDVKM. The CDR3 has 17 amino acids. The CDR3 DNA reads TGTGCCAGCAGTTTACCGAAAAGGACAGGCGACAACTATGGCTACACCTTC. It translates to CASSLPKRTGDNYGYTF.

V and J are TRBV7-2 and TRBJ2-4, with D tentatively TRBD2 (6 bases). The CDR3 spans 16 residues. Germline V gene data show CDR1 as SGHTA and CDR2 as FQGNSA. The V end was cut by 1 base, the J end by 2 bases, with 12 bases between. The CDR3 is CASSLVAGFPKNIQYF. For the CDR3, the DNA is TGTGCCAGCAGCTTAGTTGCGGGGTTTCCCAAAAACATTCAGTACTTC.

This clone was counted a single time. The chain employs TRBV30 and TRBJ1-6; 9 bases agree with TRBD1. The CDR3 totals 15 residues. Unmatched junction bases numbered 10, after V lost 4 bases and J lost 9 bases. Germline V gene data show CDR1 as GTSNPN and CDR2 as SVGIG (reference sequence). The CDR3 DNA reads TGTGCCTGGACATCACAGGGGGCGATTGTTTCACCCCTCCACTTT. It translates to CAWTSQGAIVSPLHF.

V and J are TRBV27 and TRBJ2-7; the D is unclear. The CDR3 covers 12 residues. Germline V gene data show CDR1 as MNHEY and CDR2 as SMNVEV (reference sequence). Trimming removed 8 bases from V and 3 bases from J, with 11 bases in between. CDR3 in amino acids: CASGDSGYEQYF. CDR3 coding DNA: TGTGCCAGCGGCGATTCGGGCTACGAGCAGTACTTC.

This chain links TRBV18 with TRBJ2-6; D possibly corresponds to TRBD1 (6 bases). This CDR3 comprises 15 residues. In germline, CDR1 is KGHSH, CDR2 LQKENI. The V end was cut by 3 bases, the J end by 5 bases, with 11 bases between. Here the CDR3 reads CASSPAQGRANVLTF. CDR3 DNA: TGTGCCAGCTCACCGGCACAGGGCAGGGCCAACGTCCTGACTTTC. Full variable domain (remainder filled in from reference TRBV18 and TRBJ2-6): NAGVMQNPRHLVRRRGQEARLRCSPMKGHSHVYWYRQLPEEGLKFMVYLQKENIIDESGMPKERFSAEFPKEGPSILRIQQVVRGDSAAYFCASSPAQGRANVLTFGAGSRLTVL.

The V call is TRBV7-8, the J call TRBJ2-7; the match to TRBD2 covers 8 bases. With 3 bases clipped from V and 4 bases from J, the junction kept 8 bases outside the gene matches. This CDR3 spans 15 amino acids. Germline V gene lookup returns CDR1 SGHVS and CDR2 FQNEAQ. The CDR3 DNA is TGTGCCAGCAGCTTCGAGGGACTAGATGTGTACGAGCAGTACTTC. It yields the protein CASSFEGLDVYEQYF.

This clone was detected once. The chain joins TRBV7-9 to TRBJ2-1; maybe TRBD2 (5 bases). The CDR3 has 13 amino acids. The V and J ends lost 5 bases and 6 bases respectively, with 11 bases between them. Germline V gene data show CDR1 as SEHNR and CDR2 as FQNEAQ (reference sequence). CDR3 bases: TGTGCCAGCAGCCGCCTTGCGGGCAATGAGCAGTTCTTC. Translating gives CASSRLAGNEQFF. Combining the CDR3 with reference TRBV7-9 and TRBJ2-1 gives the whole variable domain DTGVSQNPRHKITKRGQNVTFRCDPISEHNRLYWYRQTLGQGPEFLTYFQNEAQLEKSRLLSDRFSAERPKGSFSTLEIQRTEQGDSAMYLCASSRLAGNEQFFGPGTRLTVL.

This rearrangement joins TRBV6-5 to TRBJ2-1, with a tentative D call TRBD2 (6 bases). This CDR3 comprises 14 residues. V was trimmed by 7 bases and J by 9 bases, leaving 19 bases between them. Germline V lookup: CDR1 MNHEY, CDR2 SVGAGI. CDR3 residues: CASNLARGPTEQFF. CDR3 bases: TGTGCCAGCAACCTAGCGAGAGGGCCAACTGAGCAGTTCTTC.

This clone was seen a handful of times. The chain employs TRBV6-5 and TRBJ1-5; possibly TRBD1 for D (5 bases). Germline V gene lookup returns CDR1 MNHEY and CDR2 SVGAGI. The CDR3 consists of 13 residues. V was shortened by 8 bases and J by 4 bases, with 12 bases between the two germline ends. The CDR3 region has the DNA TGTGCCAGCCGCGGAAAGGGGAATCAGCCCCAGCATTTT. Amino acid sequence: CASRGKGNQPQHF.

The chain employs TRBV29-1 and TRBJ2-2; D uncertain. CDR3 size: 11 residues. Trimming took off 5 bases at V and 9 bases at J, with 10 bases between the two ends. In germline, CDR1 is SQVTM, CDR2 ANQGSEA. The CDR3 nucleotides are TGCAGCGTTTCCCAAGCTAGGGAGCTGTTTTTT. The encoded protein is CSVSQARELFF.